This T cell receptor beta chain emerged from a study of blood T cell repertoires in COVID-19. Looking at the study overall: Sites across the United States, Italy and Spain contributed samples from acute and convalescent COVID-19. The analysed material was cDNA or gDNA that came from T cells, B-cell-depleted T cells, or PBMCs.

Trimming took off 4 bases at V and 6 bases at J, with 16 bases between the two ends. This CDR3 has 14 amino acids. CDR1 SGHTS and CDR2 YDEGEE come from the germline V gene. As processed by the authors: Counts of nucleated cells, estimated from reference gene primer amplification, were obtained. The protocol was immunoSEQ multiplex PCR, while the TCRdb copy is restricted to in-frame clones and leaves out a portion. V and J calls and clone size come straight from that table; D and trimming were deduced from the DNA. Here the sample spans about 68,000 clones, more than 70% being singletons. This rearrangement joins TRBV5-8 to TRBJ1-2; D unclear. This sequence was found in a man between 50 and 59 years old with active COVID-19. Sequenced sample: peripheral blood. DNA of the CDR3: TGTGCCAGCAGCCGGGAATTAGGCAGCAATGGCTACACCTTC. Encoded protein: CASSRELGSNGYTF.